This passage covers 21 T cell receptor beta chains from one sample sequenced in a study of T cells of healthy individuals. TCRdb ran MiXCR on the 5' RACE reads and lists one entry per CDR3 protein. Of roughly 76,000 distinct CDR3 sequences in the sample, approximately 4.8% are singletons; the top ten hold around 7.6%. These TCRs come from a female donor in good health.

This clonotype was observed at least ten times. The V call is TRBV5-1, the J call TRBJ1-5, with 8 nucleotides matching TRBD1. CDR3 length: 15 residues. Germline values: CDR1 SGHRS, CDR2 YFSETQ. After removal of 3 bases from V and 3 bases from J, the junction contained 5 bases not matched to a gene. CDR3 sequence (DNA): TGCGCCAGCAGCTGGACAGGGACTTCCAATCAGCCCCAGCATTTT. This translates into CASSWTGTSNQPQHF. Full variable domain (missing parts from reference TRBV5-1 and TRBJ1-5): KAGVTQTPRYLIKTRGQQVTLSCSPISGHRSVSWYQQTPGQGLQFLFEYFSETQRNKGNFPGRFSGRQFSNSRSEMNVSTLELGDSALYLCASSWTGTSNQPQHFGDGTRLSIL.

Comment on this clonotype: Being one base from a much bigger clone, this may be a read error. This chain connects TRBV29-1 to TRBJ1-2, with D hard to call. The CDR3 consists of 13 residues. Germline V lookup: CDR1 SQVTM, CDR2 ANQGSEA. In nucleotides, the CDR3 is TGCGGCGTTGCCCACAGTGGAGCCAATGGCTACACCTTC. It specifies CGVAHSGANGYTF.

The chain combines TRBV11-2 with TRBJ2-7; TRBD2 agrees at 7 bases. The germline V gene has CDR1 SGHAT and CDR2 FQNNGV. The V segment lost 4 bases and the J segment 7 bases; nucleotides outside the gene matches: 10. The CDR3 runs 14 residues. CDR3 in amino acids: CASSSLAVGLEQYF. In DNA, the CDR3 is TGTGCCAGCAGCTCGCTAGCGGTCGGGCTGGAGCAGTACTTC.

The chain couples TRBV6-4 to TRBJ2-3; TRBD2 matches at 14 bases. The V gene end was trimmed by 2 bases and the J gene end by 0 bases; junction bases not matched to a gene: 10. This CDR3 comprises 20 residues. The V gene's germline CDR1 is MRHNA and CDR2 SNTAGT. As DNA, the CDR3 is TGTGCCAGCAGTGACCCGAGACTAGCGGGAGGGCCGTCGAGCACAGATACGCAGTATTTT. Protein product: CASSDPRLAGGPSSTDTQYF.

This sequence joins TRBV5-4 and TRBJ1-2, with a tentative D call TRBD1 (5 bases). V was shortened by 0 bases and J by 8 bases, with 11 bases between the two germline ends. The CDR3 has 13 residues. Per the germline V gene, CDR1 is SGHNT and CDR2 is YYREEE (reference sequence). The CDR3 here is CASSLDGAGGYTF. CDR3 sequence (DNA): TGTGCCAGCAGCTTGGATGGGGCTGGAGGCTACACCTTC.

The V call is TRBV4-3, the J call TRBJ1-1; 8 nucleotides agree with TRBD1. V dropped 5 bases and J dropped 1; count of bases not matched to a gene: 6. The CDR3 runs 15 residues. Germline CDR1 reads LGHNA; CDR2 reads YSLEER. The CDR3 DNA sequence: TGCGCCAGCAGCGAAACAGGGGGAGGGAACACTGAAGCTTTCTTT. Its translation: CASSETGGGNTEAFF.

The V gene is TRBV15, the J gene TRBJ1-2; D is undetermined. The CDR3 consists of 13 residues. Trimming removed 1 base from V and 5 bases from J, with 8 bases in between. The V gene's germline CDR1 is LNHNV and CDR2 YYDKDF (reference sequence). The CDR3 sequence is CATSRGTHYGYTF. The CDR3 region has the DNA TGTGCCACCAGCAGAGGAACGCATTATGGCTACACCTTC.

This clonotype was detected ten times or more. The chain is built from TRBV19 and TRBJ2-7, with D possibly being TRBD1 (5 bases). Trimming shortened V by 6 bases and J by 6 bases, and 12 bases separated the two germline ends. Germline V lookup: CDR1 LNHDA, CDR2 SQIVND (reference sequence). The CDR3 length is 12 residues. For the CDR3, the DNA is TGTGCCAGTAGGGATGGGGCCAGCGAGCAGTACTTC. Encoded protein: CASRDGASEQYF.

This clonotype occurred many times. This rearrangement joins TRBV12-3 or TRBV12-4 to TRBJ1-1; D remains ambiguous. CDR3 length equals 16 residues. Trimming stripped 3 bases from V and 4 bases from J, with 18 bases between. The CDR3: CASSFSPAWGVTEAFF. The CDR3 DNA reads TGTGCCAGCAGTTTTTCCCCTGCATGGGGAGTCACTGAAGCTTTCTTT.

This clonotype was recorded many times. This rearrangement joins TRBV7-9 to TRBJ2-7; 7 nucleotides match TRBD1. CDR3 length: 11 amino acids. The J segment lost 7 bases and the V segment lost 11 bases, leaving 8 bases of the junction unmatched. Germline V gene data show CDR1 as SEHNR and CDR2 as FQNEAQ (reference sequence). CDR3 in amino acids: CAVGQVPEQYF. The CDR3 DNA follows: TGTGCCGTCGGACAGGTCCCAGAGCAGTACTTC.

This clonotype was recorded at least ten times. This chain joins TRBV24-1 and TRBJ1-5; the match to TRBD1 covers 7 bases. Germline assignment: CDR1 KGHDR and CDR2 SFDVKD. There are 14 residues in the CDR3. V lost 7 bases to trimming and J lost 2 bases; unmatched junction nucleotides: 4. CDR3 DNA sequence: TGTGCCACCAGCTCCGGGACAGGCAATCAGCCCCAGCATTTT. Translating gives CATSSGTGNQPQHF.

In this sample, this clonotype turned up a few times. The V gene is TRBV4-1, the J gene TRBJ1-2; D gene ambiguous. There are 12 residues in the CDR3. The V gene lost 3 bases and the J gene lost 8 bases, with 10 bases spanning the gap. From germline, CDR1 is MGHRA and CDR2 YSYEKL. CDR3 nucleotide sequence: TGCGCCAGCAGCCATGGTAATTTAGGCTACACCTTC. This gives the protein CASSHGNLGYTF.

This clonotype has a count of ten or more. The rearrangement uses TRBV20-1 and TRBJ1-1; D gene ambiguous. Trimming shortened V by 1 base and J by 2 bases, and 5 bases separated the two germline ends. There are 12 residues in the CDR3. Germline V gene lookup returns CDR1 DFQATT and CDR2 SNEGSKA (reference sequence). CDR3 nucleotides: TGCAGTGCTAGAGTCATTAACACTGAAGCTTTCTTT. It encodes CSARVINTEAFF.

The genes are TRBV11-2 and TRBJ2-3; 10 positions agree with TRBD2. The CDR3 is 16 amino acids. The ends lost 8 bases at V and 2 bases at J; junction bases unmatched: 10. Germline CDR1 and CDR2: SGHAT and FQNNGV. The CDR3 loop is CASRRWTSGYTDTQYF. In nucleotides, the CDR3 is TGTGCCAGCCGCAGATGGACTAGCGGCTACACAGATACGCAGTATTTT. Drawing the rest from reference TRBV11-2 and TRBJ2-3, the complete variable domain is EAGVAQSPRYKIIEKRQSVAFWCNPISGHATLYWYQQILGQGPKLLIQFQNNGVVDDSQLPKDRFSAERLKGVDSTLKIQPAKLEDSAVYLCASRRWTSGYTDTQYFGPGTRLTVL.

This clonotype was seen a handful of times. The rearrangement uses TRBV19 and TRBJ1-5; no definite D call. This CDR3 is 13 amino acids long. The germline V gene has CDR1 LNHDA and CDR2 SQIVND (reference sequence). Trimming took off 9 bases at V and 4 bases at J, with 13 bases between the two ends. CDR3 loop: CASQNPGNQPQHF. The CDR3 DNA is TGTGCCAGCCAAAATCCGGGTAATCAGCCCCAGCATTTT.

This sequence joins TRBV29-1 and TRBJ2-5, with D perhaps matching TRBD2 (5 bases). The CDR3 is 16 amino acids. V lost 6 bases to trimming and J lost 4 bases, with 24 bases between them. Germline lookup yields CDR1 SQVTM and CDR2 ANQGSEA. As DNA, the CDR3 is TGCAGCGTGGGAGACGCAACCCGCCTCGTGGGAGAGACCCAGTACTTC. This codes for CSVGDATRLVGETQYF.

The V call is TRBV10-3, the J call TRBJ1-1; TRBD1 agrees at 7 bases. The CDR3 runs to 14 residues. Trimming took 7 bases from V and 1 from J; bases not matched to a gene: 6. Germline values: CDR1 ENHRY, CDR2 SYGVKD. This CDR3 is CAITGQEKNTEAFF. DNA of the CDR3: TGTGCCATCACCGGACAGGAAAAGAACACTGAAGCTTTCTTT.

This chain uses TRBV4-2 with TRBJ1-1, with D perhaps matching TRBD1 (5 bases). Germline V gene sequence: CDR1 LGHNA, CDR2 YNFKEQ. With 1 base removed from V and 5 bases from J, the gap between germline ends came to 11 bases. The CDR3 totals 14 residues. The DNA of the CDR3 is TGTGCCAGCAGCCAAGGTGGGGGAGCGACTGAAGCTTTCTTT. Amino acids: CASSQGGGATEAFF.

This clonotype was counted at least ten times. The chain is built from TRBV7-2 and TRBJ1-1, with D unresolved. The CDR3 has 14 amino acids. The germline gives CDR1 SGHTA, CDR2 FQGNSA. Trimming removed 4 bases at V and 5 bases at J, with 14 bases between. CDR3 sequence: CASSSWTSNTEAFF. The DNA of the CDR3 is TGTGCCAGCAGCTCCTGGACCAGTAATACTGAAGCTTTCTTT.

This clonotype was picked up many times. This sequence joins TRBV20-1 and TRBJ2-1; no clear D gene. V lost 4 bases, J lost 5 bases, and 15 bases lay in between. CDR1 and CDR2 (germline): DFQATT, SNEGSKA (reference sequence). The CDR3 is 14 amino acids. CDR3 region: CSATSYNTHNEQFF. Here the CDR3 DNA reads TGCAGTGCTACCTCTTATAACACTCACAATGAGCAGTTCTTC.

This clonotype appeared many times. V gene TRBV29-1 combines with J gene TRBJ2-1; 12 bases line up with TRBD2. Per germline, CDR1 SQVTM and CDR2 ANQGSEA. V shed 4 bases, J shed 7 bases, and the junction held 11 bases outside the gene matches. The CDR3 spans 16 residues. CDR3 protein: CSVVGRTSGKMNEQFF. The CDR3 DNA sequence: TGCAGCGTTGTAGGACGGACTAGCGGGAAAATGAATGAGCAGTTCTTC.